One sample yielded the 26 T cell receptor beta chains listed below, sequenced in a study of cytomegalovirus exposure and HLA in healthy donors. In the PCR, 60 Vbeta and 13 Jbeta primers were used. Sequenced by immunoSEQ multiplex PCR; TCRdb stores in-frame clones only, minus some. Of 150,000 to 200,000 clones listed, approximately 86% were seen once; the top ten hold about 2%. Sequenced input: PBMCs. Receptors originate from a young woman in good health and CMV-seronegative.

The chain is built from TRBV2 and TRBJ1-1; D remains unclear. Deletions cut 7 bases from V and 8 bases from J, with 11 bases between. Looked up from germline, CDR1 is SNHLY and CDR2 is FYNNEI. CDR3 length equals 11 residues. Here the CDR3 reads CASTGVGEAFF. The CDR3 nucleotides read TGTGCCAGCACCGGGGTTGGGGAAGCTTTCTTT. Looking up the rest from reference TRBV2 and TRBJ1-1 gives the full variable domain: EPEVTQTPSHQVTQMGQEVILRCVPISNHLYFYWYRQILGQKVEFLVSFYNNEISEKSEIFDDQFSVERPDGSNFTLKIRSTKLEDSAMYFCASTGVGEAFFGQGTRLTVV.

With respect to this clone: This CDR3 is also generated by other DNA sequences in the sample. This rearrangement joins TRBV29-1 to TRBJ2-1; 7 positions match TRBD2. V gave up 2 bases and J gave up 7 bases; unmatched junction bases: 5. This CDR3 comprises 13 residues. The germline gives CDR1 SQVTM, CDR2 ANQGSEA. Here the CDR3 DNA reads TGCAGCGTTGAACGGGGGGTTGGGAATGAGCAGTTCTTC. Its protein product is CSVERGVGNEQFF.

V is TRBV6-5 and J is TRBJ1-1; TRBD1 matches at 10 bases. This CDR3 region has 14 residues. The V gene's germline CDR1 is MNHEY and CDR2 SVGAGI. V gave up 0 bases and J gave up 8 bases; unmatched junction bases: 3. Here the CDR3 reads CASSYSDRGSEAFF. CDR3 bases: TGTGCCAGCAGTTACTCGGACAGGGGGTCCGAAGCTTTCTTT.

The chain uses TRBV30 and TRBJ2-5; 7 nucleotides align to TRBD1. Losses at the gene ends were 1 base for V and 1 base for J; bases not matched to a gene: 6. The germline CDR1 and CDR2 sequences are GTSNPN and SVGIG (reference sequence). CDR3 length: 15 residues. CDR3 nucleotides: TGTGCCTGGAGTGGACAGGGAAGGCCCCAAGAGACCCAGTACTTC. Translating it yields CAWSGQGRPQETQYF.

The genes are TRBV10-3 and TRBJ1-6; a weak D match, TRBD1 (5 bases). Per the germline V gene, CDR1 is ENHRY and CDR2 is SYGVKD. This CDR3 contains 16 residues. Trimming took 10 bases from V and 5 from J, leaving 21 bases between them. The CDR3 DNA reads TGTGCCACTTCTGCGGGACCTCTTAGGGATAATTCACCCCTCCACTTT. It encodes CATSAGPLRDNSPLHF.

This chain connects TRBV5-1 to TRBJ2-7; a possible D gene is TRBD1 (6 bases). The V gene lost 0 bases and the J gene lost 0 bases, with 13 bases spanning the gap. This CDR3 has 16 amino acids. In germline, CDR1 is SGHRS, CDR2 YFSETQ. The DNA for the CDR3 is TGCGCCAGCAGCTTGGCCCGACTGGACAGCTCCTACGAGCAGTACTTC. It specifies CASSLARLDSSYEQYF.

This chain connects TRBV10-3 to TRBJ2-7, with D maybe TRBD2 (7 bases). The CDR3 runs to 14 residues. Deletions cut 6 bases from V and 4 bases from J, with 16 bases between. CDR1 is ENHRY, CDR2 SYGVKD, per germline. The CDR3 loop is CAIREGGVTYEQYF. The CDR3 DNA reads TGTGCCATCAGGGAGGGGGGGGTGACTTACGAGCAGTACTTC.

The chain couples TRBV15 to TRBJ2-5, with TRBD1 identical over 9 bases. Trimming took 2 bases from V and 5 from J; bases not matched to a gene: 6. CDR1 and CDR2 (germline): LNHNV, YYDKDF (reference sequence). This CDR3 is 15 amino acids long. CDR3 DNA sequence: TGTGCCACCAGCAGACCACAGGGGGCAGGGGAGACCCAGTACTTC. Residues: CATSRPQGAGETQYF.

The rearrangement joins TRBV7-6 to TRBJ1-4; D not resolved. Germline V gene lookup returns CDR1 SGHVS and CDR2 FNYEAQ. Trimming took 4 bases from V and 5 from J, leaving 17 bases between them. This CDR3 comprises 16 residues. The CDR3: CASSYNAGDKNEKLFF. The CDR3 region has the DNA TGTGCCAGCAGCTATAATGCGGGCGACAAGAATGAAAAACTGTTTTTT.

In its sample, this clone was seen once. This chain connects TRBV27 to TRBJ2-7; D gene ambiguous. This CDR3 region has 12 residues. V was pared by 4 bases and J by 5 bases, with 9 bases between. Germline CDR1 is MNHEY and CDR2 is SMNVEV (reference sequence). CDR3 sequence (DNA): TGTGCCAGCAGTTCTGGGCACCACGAGCAGTACTTC. This sequence encodes CASSSGHHEQYF.

V gene TRBV2 combines with J gene TRBJ1-5; D is unclear. This CDR3 is 16 amino acids long. V was clipped by 2 bases and J by 0 bases, with 11 bases between them. Germline CDR1 SNHLY, CDR2 FYNNEI. The CDR3 DNA reads TGTGCCAGCAGTGAAATTTTGCTCTATAGCAATCAGCCCCAGCATTTT. As protein: CASSEILLYSNQPQHF.

The chain links TRBV6-5 to TRBJ2-7; 8 positions match TRBD1. The V and J ends lost 5 bases and 7 bases, in that order; junction bases with no gene match: 4. Germline V gene lookup returns CDR1 MNHEY and CDR2 SVGAGI. This CDR3 comprises 12 residues. This CDR3 reads CASSRDRWEQYF. In DNA, the CDR3 is TGTGCCAGCAGTCGGGACAGGTGGGAGCAGTACTTC.

In its sample, this clone was seen once. The chain recombines TRBV5-1 with TRBJ1-1; a weak D match, TRBD1 (5 bases). This CDR3 comprises 17 residues. The V end lost 2 bases, the J end lost 0 bases, and 17 bases lay between the germline ends. Per germline, CDR1 SGHRS and CDR2 YFSETQ. The CDR3 reads CASSFTPEGTMNTEAFF. The CDR3, as DNA: TGCGCCAGCAGCTTCACTCCGGAGGGGACCATGAACACTGAAGCTTTCTTT.

The rearrangement uses TRBV6-1 and TRBJ2-7, with TRBD1 matching over 10 bases. The CDR3 runs to 14 residues. CDR1 and CDR2 from the germline V gene are MNHNS and SASEGT. V trimming: 5 bases; J trimming: 5 bases; junction bases outside the gene matches: 6. DNA of the CDR3: TGTGCCAGCAGTAAGGGACAGGGGCTCAACGAGCAGTACTTC. Its protein product is CASSKGQGLNEQYF.

The chain has TRBV7-8 and TRBJ2-3, with 13 positions matching TRBD2. The CDR3 has 19 residues. V gave up 1 base and J gave up 4 bases; unmatched junction bases: 11. CDR1 and CDR2 from the germline V gene are SGHVS and FQNEAQ. The CDR3 coding sequence is TGTGCCAGCAGCTTAGAACTAGCGGGGGGGCTAATAGGTGCAGATACGCAGTATTTT. Amino acids: CASSLELAGGLIGADTQYF.

The chain is built from TRBV9 and TRBJ1-1; perhaps TRBD1 as D (5 bases). The CDR3 has 15 amino acids. The germline V and J ends were trimmed by 0 bases and 4 bases, with 13 bases remaining between them. Germline V gene data show CDR1 as SGDLS and CDR2 as YYNGEE. The CDR3 coding sequence is TGTGCCAGCAGCGTAGGGCCGGGGGGTGGCACTGAAGCTTTCTTT. Translating gives CASSVGPGGGTEAFF.

The chain couples TRBV6-1 to TRBJ2-3; TRBD1 is a possible D gene (5 bases). Trimming took off 7 bases at V and 2 bases at J, with 13 bases between the two ends. The CDR3 loop spans 14 amino acids. Per germline, CDR1 MNHNS and CDR2 SASEGT. The CDR3, as DNA: TGTGCCAGCACTCCAGGGCCGCTCACAGATACGCAGTATTTT. Encoded protein: CASTPGPLTDTQYF.

The gene calls are TRBV20-1 and TRBJ1-5; D is unresolved. Trimming stripped 0 bases from V and 11 bases from J, with 8 bases between. The germline V gene has CDR1 DFQATT and CDR2 SNEGSKA (reference sequence). This CDR3 spans 11 amino acids. The CDR3 sequence is CSARDIGAQHF. In DNA form, the CDR3 reads TGCAGTGCTAGAGATATCGGGGCCCAGCATTTT.

This chain uses TRBV2 with TRBJ2-3, with 12 bases lining up with TRBD2. Unmatched junction bases numbered 8, after V lost 8 bases and J lost 8 bases. The CDR3 runs to 14 residues. CDR1 SNHLY and CDR2 FYNNEI come from the germline V gene. The CDR3 loop reads CASLLAGGPITQYF. CDR3 nucleotides: TGTGCCAGCCTTCTAGCGGGAGGGCCCATTACGCAGTATTTT.

The V and J genes are TRBV6-5 and TRBJ1-2, with D maybe TRBD1 (6 bases). Germline V gene data show CDR1 as MNHEY and CDR2 as SVGAGI. This CDR3 contains 15 residues. Trimming took 5 bases from V and 5 from J, leaving 18 bases between them. The CDR3 nucleotides are TGTGCCAGCAGTCCCAGGGGAGAGCTCCTTTATGGCTACACCTTC. Translating gives CASSPRGELLYGYTF.

This chain links TRBV5-1 with TRBJ1-1, with D possibly being TRBD1 (6 bases). The CDR3 spans 14 residues. V was shortened by 0 bases and J by 0 bases, with 6 bases between the two germline ends. CDR1 SGHRS and CDR2 YFSETQ come from the germline V gene. CDR3 in DNA: TGCGCCAGCAGCTTGGGGACAGTGAACACTGAAGCTTTCTTT. As protein: CASSLGTVNTEAFF.

The chain has TRBV7-9 and TRBJ1-1, with 7 bases lining up with TRBD1. Germline V gene lookup returns CDR1 SEHNR and CDR2 FQNEAQ (reference sequence). The length of the CDR3 is 11 residues. J gave up 11 bases and V 5 bases, and 5 bases lay outside the gene matches. The chain's CDR3 is CASSQDRMAFF. The DNA for the CDR3 is TGTGCCAGCAGCCAGGACAGGATGGCTTTCTTT.

This clone has more than one count but fewer than ten. The chain recombines TRBV6-6 with TRBJ2-3, with a tentative D call TRBD2 (6 bases). Germline CDR1 reads MNHNY; CDR2 reads SVGAGI (reference sequence). The CDR3 runs to 10 residues. Trimming took 11 bases from V and 5 from J, leaving 8 bases between them. The CDR3 sequence is CALGGDTQYF. In DNA, the CDR3 is TGTGCCCTGGGGGGAGATACGCAGTATTTT.

This clone has only a few counts. V usage is TRBV30 and J usage is TRBJ2-7, with TRBD1 as a possible D gene (7 bases). The V gene lost 1 base and the J gene lost 11 bases, with 12 bases spanning the gap. Per germline, CDR1 GTSNPN and CDR2 SVGIG (reference sequence). This CDR3 spans 11 amino acids. CDR3 bases: TGTGCCTGGAGTGGGAGGGGGCTGAAGTACTTC. Protein: CAWSGRGLKYF.

The chain employs TRBV28 and TRBJ2-7; 7 bases are a match to TRBD1. This CDR3 is built from 15 residues. Losses at the gene ends were 5 bases for V and 2 bases for J; bases not matched to a gene: 9. Germline assignment: CDR1 MDHEN and CDR2 SYDVKM. The CDR3 loop reads CASSDPGQTTYEQYF. The CDR3 nucleotides are TGTGCCAGCAGTGACCCGGGACAGACTACCTACGAGCAGTACTTC.

There are a few counts of this clone. This rearrangement joins TRBV4-1 to TRBJ2-5; the D is unclear. The CDR3 runs 15 residues. V lost 0 bases to trimming and J lost 4 bases, with 12 bases between them. Per germline, CDR1 MGHRA and CDR2 YSYEKL. The CDR3 protein is CASSQDRVRIETQYF. CDR3 sequence (DNA): TGCGCCAGCAGCCAAGATCGGGTTAGAATAGAGACCCAGTACTTC.